The present entry profiles one T cell receptor beta chain with its context. This clone was observed a single time. What antigen it recognizes has not been identified. There are no base qualities to consult, and no much larger clone falls within one base. CDR1 and CDR2, looked up from the germline V gene, are LGHNA and YNFKEQ. The CDR3 runs 15 residues from the cysteine to the phenylalanine. Just the 45-base CDR3 DNA is kept, in frame starting at base 1. Relative to germline, V is 5 bases shorter and J is 2 bases shorter, with 10 bases between their ends. The source of the sample is a study of blood T cell repertoires in COVID-19 (TCRdb year 2020). Background for the entire study: Samples from collaborators originated in the United States, Italy and Spain and spanned both the acute and convalescent phases of COVID-19. The material from the prospective study consisted of cDNA or gDNA derived from T cells, B-cell-depleted T cells, or PBMCs. Sample metadata almost always included a de-identified subject ID, COVID-19 status, age in years and sex. Where HLA class I and class II types were available, the types were taken from metadata supplied by the sample provider, not from assay-based typing. The samples were drawn from two sources: the first 160 participants of the ongoing ImmuneRACE study, and 950 to 1,500 subjects contributed by 6 global collaborators. Deeply sampled blood TCRbeta repertoires from subjects exposed to, actively infected with, or recovered from COVID-19 were included in the dataset. The repertoires were released in a freely available public database meant as a resource for research on the immune response to SARS-CoV-2. Broader findings and caveats from the paper: Clinical and demographic metadata were provided uncurated, with the amount varying by source and participant.

TCRbeta CDR3 regions were amplified from genomic DNA by means of the immunoSEQ Assay, a bias-controlled multiplex PCR. As for how the authors treated the data: Within the assay, amplification of reference gene primers was used to estimate how many nucleated cells each sample contained. To quantify the absolute abundance of each unique TCRbeta CDR3 rearrangement, sequence reads were collapsed and filtered. For each sample, productive Simpson clonality was calculated by taking the square root of Simpson's diversity index across productive rearrangements. TCRdb mirrors the immuneACCESS table, restricted to in-frame sequences. Some clones are absent from its copies; in checked studies, under half trace to an unresolved V gene, and the reason for the others is unknown. D and trimming were read from the DNA, whereas the V and J calls and clone size are those reported in that table. The sample table lists roughly 62,000 clones, about 88% of them with a count of one. The ten largest clones capture 7.4% of the sample.

Each collaborating institution followed its own protocols to collect whole blood in K2EDTA tubes. For TCRbeta analysis, collaborators shipped samples in one of three forms: frozen whole blood, isolated PBMCs, or DNA extracted from either of those sample types. The sequenced material came from peripheral blood. This receptor was taken from a human donor with active COVID-19. The donor label of this sample is uncertain. This receptor chain uses TRBV4-2 and TRBJ2-6; TRBD1 is possibly the D segment (6 matching bases). The sequenced DNA: TGTGCCAGCAGCGTAAACAGGGCTGGGGCCAACGTCCTGACTTTC. This yields the protein CASSVNRAGANVLTF.